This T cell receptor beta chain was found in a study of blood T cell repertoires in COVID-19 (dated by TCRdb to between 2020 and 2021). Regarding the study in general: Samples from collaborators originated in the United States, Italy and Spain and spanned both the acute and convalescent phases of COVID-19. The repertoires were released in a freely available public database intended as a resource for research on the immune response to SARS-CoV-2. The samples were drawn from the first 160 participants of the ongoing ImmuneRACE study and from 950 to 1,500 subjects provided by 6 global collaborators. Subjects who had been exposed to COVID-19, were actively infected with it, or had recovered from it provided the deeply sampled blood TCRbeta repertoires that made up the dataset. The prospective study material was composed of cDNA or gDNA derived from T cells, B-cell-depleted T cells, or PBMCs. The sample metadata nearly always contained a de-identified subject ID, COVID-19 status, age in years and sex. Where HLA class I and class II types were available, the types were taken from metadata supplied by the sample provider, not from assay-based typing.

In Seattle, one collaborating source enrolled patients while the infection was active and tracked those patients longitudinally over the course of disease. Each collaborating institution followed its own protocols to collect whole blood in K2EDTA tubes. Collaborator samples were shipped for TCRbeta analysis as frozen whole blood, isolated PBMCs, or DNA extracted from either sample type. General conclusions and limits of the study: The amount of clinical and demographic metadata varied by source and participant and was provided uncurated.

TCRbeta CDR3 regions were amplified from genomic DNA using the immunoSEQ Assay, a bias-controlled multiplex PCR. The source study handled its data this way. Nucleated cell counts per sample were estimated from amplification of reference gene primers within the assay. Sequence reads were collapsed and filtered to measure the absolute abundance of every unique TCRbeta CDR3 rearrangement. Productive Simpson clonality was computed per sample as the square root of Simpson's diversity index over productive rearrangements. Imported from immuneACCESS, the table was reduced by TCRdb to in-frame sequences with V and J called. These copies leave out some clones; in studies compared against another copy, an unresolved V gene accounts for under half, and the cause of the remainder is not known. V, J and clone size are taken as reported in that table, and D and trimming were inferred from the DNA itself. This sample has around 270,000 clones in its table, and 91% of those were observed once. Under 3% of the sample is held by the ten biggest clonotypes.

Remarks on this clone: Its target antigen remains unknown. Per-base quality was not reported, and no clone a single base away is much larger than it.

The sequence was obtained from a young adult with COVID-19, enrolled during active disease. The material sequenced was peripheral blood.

This receptor has the CDR3 CASSYSTGPQAYEQYF. The nucleotide sequence is TGTGCCAGCAGTTACTCGACAGGGCCACAGGCCTACGAGCAGTACTTC. In this chain, TRBV6-5 is recombined with TRBJ2-7; 7 middle bases align to TRBD1. Trimming takes 0 bases off V and 2 bases off J; junction bases not matched to a gene: 7. CDR1 and CDR2 were assigned from the germline V gene as MNHEY and SVGAGI. The CDR3 has 16 amino acids, counting the end cysteine and phenylalanine. The sequence is cut down to CDR3 DNA, 48 bases in frame from base 1.